Following are 25 T cell receptor beta chains from one sample sequenced in a study of T cells in Graves' hyperthyroidism and ophthalmopathy. RNA transcripts were the template for amplifying TCR beta CDR3 regions. TCR CDR3 regions were first amplified by RT-PCR with HTBI primers. One entry per CDR3 protein results from TCRdb running MiXCR on the multiplex PCR reads. The data contain approximately 590,000 distinct CDR3 sequences, approximately 14% of them seen just once; the ten biggest clones take up approximately 7.4%. The sequenced sample was blood. These receptors were collected from a woman aged 25 to 39 with Graves' hyperthyroidism.

This clonotype was counted at least ten times. The chain joins TRBV20-1 to TRBJ2-7; the match to TRBD2 covers 9 bases. Germline V lookup: CDR1 DFQATT, CDR2 SNEGSKA (reference sequence). V gave up 6 bases and J gave up 0 bases; unmatched junction bases: 6. The CDR3 spans 14 residues. CDR3 nucleotides: TGCAGTGCCAACCTAGCGGGACTCTCCTACGAGCAGTACTTC. Its translation: CSANLAGLSYEQYF.

This clonotype has a count of ten or more. This chain uses TRBV10-3 with TRBJ1-1; TRBD1 matches at 8 bases. CDR1 and CDR2 (germline): ENHRY, SYGVKD. The CDR3 has 14 amino acids. Unmatched junction bases numbered 4, after V lost 5 bases and J lost 2 bases. CDR3 sequence: CAISPDRANTEAFF. The CDR3 DNA sequence: TGTGCCATCAGTCCGGACAGGGCCAACACTGAAGCTTTCTTT.

Many counts were recorded for this clonotype. The chain is built from TRBV30 and TRBJ1-5; 11 bases are shared with TRBD1. CDR3 size: 13 residues. Germline loops: CDR1 GTSNPN, CDR2 SVGIG (reference sequence). The trim removed 3 bases at V and 7 bases at J, leaving 2 bases unmatched. CDR3 region: CAWRGQGEQPQHF. The CDR3 DNA is TGTGCCTGGAGGGGACAGGGGGAACAGCCCCAGCATTTT.

At least ten counts were recorded for this clonotype. The chain recombines TRBV19 with TRBJ2-3, with D unresolved. V lost 3 bases to trimming and J lost 1 base, with 11 bases between them. CDR3 size: 15 residues. CDR1 and CDR2 from the germline V gene are LNHDA and SQIVND (reference sequence). The chain's CDR3 is CASSMSGLRTDTQYF. In DNA form, the CDR3 reads TGTGCCAGTAGTATGTCCGGGCTCCGCACAGATACGCAGTATTTT.

The table lists this clonotype with a few counts. This sequence joins TRBV27 and TRBJ2-2; unclear D gene. The germline V and J ends were trimmed by 5 bases and 7 bases, with 11 bases remaining between them. This CDR3 has 13 residues. Germline assignment: CDR1 MNHEY and CDR2 SMNVEV (reference sequence). The DNA of the CDR3 is TGTGCCAGCAGTCGCCATCTGGACGGGGAGCTGTTTTTT. Translated: CASSRHLDGELFF.

The chain couples TRBV6-1 to TRBJ2-4; weak D call: TRBD2 (5 bases). Germline V gene data show CDR1 as MNHNS and CDR2 as SASEGT. This CDR3 has 14 amino acids. The V and J ends lost 5 bases and 6 bases respectively, with 14 bases between them. This CDR3 is CASSYGVSVNIQYF. CDR3 nucleotides: TGTGCCAGCAGTTACGGGGTTAGCGTAAACATTCAGTACTTC.

In its sample, this clonotype was seen a few times. The genes are TRBV6-1 and TRBJ2-5, with TRBD2 matching over 11 bases. Germline loops: CDR1 MNHNS, CDR2 SASEGT. The ends lost 10 bases at V and 4 bases at J; junction bases unmatched: 5. The CDR3 is 13 residues long. CDR3 in DNA: TGTGCCACCTCCGGACTAGCGGGAGAGACCCAGTACTTC. Translated, it gives CATSGLAGETQYF.

This clonotype has a count of ten or more. The chain employs TRBV6-2 or TRBV6-3 and TRBJ1-1; 9 positions agree with TRBD1. V was clipped by 6 bases and J by 0 bases; unmatched bases: 8. Germline CDR1 reads MNHEY; CDR2 reads SVGEGT. The CDR3 spans 16 residues. The CDR3 sequence: CASRRSRQGVNTEAFF. In DNA, the CDR3 is TGTGCCAGCAGACGAAGCCGACAGGGGGTGAACACTGAAGCTTTCTTT.

This clonotype has at least ten counts. V is TRBV27 and J is TRBJ2-1; tentative D call: TRBD1 (5 bases). Trimming cost V 2 bases and J 5 bases, with 13 bases left between them. Germline assignment: CDR1 MNHEY and CDR2 SMNVEV (reference sequence). The CDR3 has 15 residues. The CDR3 loop is CASSLARQTDNEQFF. Written as DNA, the CDR3 is TGTGCCAGCAGTTTAGCACGCCAGACAGACAATGAGCAGTTCTTC.

The table lists this clonotype with many counts. J is TRBJ1-1 and V is TRBV6-2 or TRBV6-3; 9 nucleotides match TRBD1. With 6 bases clipped from V and 7 bases from J, the junction kept 6 bases outside the gene matches. This CDR3 spans 13 amino acids. Germline loops: CDR1 MNHEY, CDR2 SVGEGT. CDR3 region: CASSYRGRDEAFF. In DNA, the CDR3 is TGTGCCAGCAGCTACAGGGGGCGCGATGAAGCTTTCTTT.

In this sample, this clonotype turned up a few times. V gene TRBV5-1 combines with J gene TRBJ1-1; no clear D. CDR3 length: 15 amino acids. Germline V gives CDR1 SGHRS, CDR2 YFSETQ. The germline V and J ends were trimmed by 4 bases and 3 bases, with 16 bases remaining between them. In DNA, the CDR3 is TGCGCCAGCAGCCTACGACACCCGGAGGACACTGAAGCTTTCTTT. As protein: CASSLRHPEDTEAFF.

This clonotype has a handful of counts. J is TRBJ2-3 and V is TRBV20-1; TRBD2 is a possible D gene (6 bases). Per the germline V gene, CDR1 is DFQATT and CDR2 is SNEGSKA (reference sequence). The CDR3 length is 14 residues. V was shortened by 6 bases and J by 1 base, with 14 bases between the two germline ends. The CDR3 nucleotides are TGCAGTGCACCGGACGAGCGGGGCACAGATACGCAGTATTTT. It codes for CSAPDERGTDTQYF.

This clonotype was picked up many times. This sequence joins TRBV2 and TRBJ1-5, with D perhaps TRBD1 (6 bases). Germline values: CDR1 SNHLY, CDR2 FYNNEI. CDR3 size: 13 residues. V lost 4 bases and J lost 3, with 7 bases in between. CDR3 sequence: CASSGTANQPQHF. The CDR3, as DNA: TGTGCCAGCAGTGGGACAGCCAATCAGCCCCAGCATTTT.

This chain links TRBV12-5 with TRBJ2-2, with D hard to call. The CDR3 has 15 amino acids. V lost 2 bases and J 2 bases, leaving 9 bases between the germline ends. CDR1 and CDR2 from the germline V gene are LGHNT and FRNRAP. In DNA form, the CDR3 reads TGTGCTAGTGGTTTGTCCCGGAGCAACACCGGGGAGCTGTTTTTT. Translation gives CASGLSRSNTGELFF.

This clonotype occurred a few times. The rearrangement uses TRBV20-1 and TRBJ2-3; 13 bases agree with TRBD2. The trim removed 6 bases at V and 1 base at J, leaving 16 bases unmatched. In germline, CDR1 is DFQATT, CDR2 SNEGSKA (reference sequence). This CDR3 region has 19 residues. CDR3 coding DNA: TGCAGTGCGCCTCCGGGACTAGCGGGGCGTAGAGGTGGCACAGATACGCAGTATTTT. Residues: CSAPPGLAGRRGGTDTQYF.

J is TRBJ2-7 and V is TRBV6-1; no reliable D call. Germline V gives CDR1 MNHNS, CDR2 SASEGT. The CDR3 totals 14 residues. V lost 4 bases and J lost 0, with 10 bases in between. The CDR3 here is CASSGQKSSYEQYF. Written as DNA, the CDR3 is TGTGCCAGCAGTGGACAAAAGTCCTCCTACGAGCAGTACTTC.

This clonotype was detected many times. The genes are TRBV27 and TRBJ2-7; D gene uncertain. Germline V CDR1 and CDR2: MNHEY, SMNVEV (reference sequence). This CDR3 has 15 residues. V was clipped by 3 bases and J by 3 bases, with 15 bases between them. The chain's CDR3 is CASSLSLSPNYEQYF. The CDR3 nucleotides are TGTGCCAGCAGTTTGAGCCTTTCCCCCAACTACGAGCAGTACTTC.

This clonotype showed up many times. This chain connects TRBV28 to TRBJ1-1; D is ambiguous. The germline gives CDR1 MDHEN, CDR2 SYDVKM. V was clipped by 7 bases and J by 1 base, with 7 bases between them. The CDR3 runs 12 residues. The CDR3 nucleotides read TGTGCCAGCACTGGGGAGAACACTGAAGCTTTCTTT. Residues: CASTGENTEAFF.

This clonotype came up many times. The chain is built from TRBV12-3 or TRBV12-4 and TRBJ1-5; D perhaps matches TRBD1 (5 bases). The V end was cut by 1 base, the J end by 0 bases, with 16 bases between. This CDR3 region has 18 residues. CDR3 loop: CASSLDGREFYSNQPQHF. CDR3 nucleotide sequence: TGTGCCAGCAGTTTAGATGGCAGGGAGTTTTATAGCAATCAGCCCCAGCATTTT.

This clonotype was counted ten times or more. The chain joins TRBV30 to TRBJ1-5; D is possibly TRBD1 (6 bases). V gave up 4 bases and J gave up 7 bases, with 11 bases separating them. Germline V CDR1 and CDR2: GTSNPN, SVGIG (reference sequence). This CDR3 comprises 12 residues. The CDR3 protein is CAWNYRAQPQHF. CDR3 nucleotide sequence: TGTGCCTGGAACTACAGGGCGCAGCCCCAGCATTTT.

In this sample, this clonotype turned up many times. This rearrangement joins TRBV4-3 to TRBJ2-2; D possibly corresponds to TRBD2 (6 bases). Germline assignment: CDR1 LGHNA and CDR2 YSLEER. CDR3 length: 15 amino acids. V gave up 4 bases and J gave up 2 bases, with 11 bases separating them. For the CDR3, the DNA is TGCGCCAGCAGCCCAGGGACTGTAAACACCGGGGAGCTGTTTTTT. Translated, it gives CASSPGTVNTGELFF.

This clonotype was recorded at least ten times. This chain joins TRBV7-9 and TRBJ2-3; TRBD2 agrees at 11 bases. CDR3 length: 16 residues. Germline V gene sequence: CDR1 SEHNR, CDR2 FQNEAQ (reference sequence). V gave up 5 bases and J gave up 2 bases; unmatched junction bases: 6. CDR3 nucleotide sequence: TGTGCCAGCAGCAAGGGACTAGCGGAGCCCACAGATACGCAGTATTTT. It translates to CASSKGLAEPTDTQYF.

This clonotype has only a few counts. A much larger clone differs by one base, so this may be a read error. CDR3 in amino acids: CSARGRGTGGSYEQYF. Here the CDR3 DNA reads TGCAGTGCTAGAGGTAGGGGCACGGGTGGGTCCTACGAGCAGTACTTC. The chain is built from TRBV20-1 and TRBJ2-7; D is possibly TRBD1 (5 bases). Per germline, CDR1 DFQATT and CDR2 SNEGSKA (reference sequence). The CDR3 runs to 16 residues. Trimming left V 1 base short and J 1 base short, with 17 bases between.

This clonotype was seen at least ten times. This chain joins TRBV2 and TRBJ2-1; 9 bases match TRBD2. The CDR3 covers 16 residues. Germline CDR1 and CDR2: SNHLY and FYNNEI. Trimming cost V 6 bases and J 4 bases; bases outside gene matches: 10. CDR3 sequence (DNA): TGTGCCAGCAGATATCGTAGCGGGAGCCCTTACAATGAGCAGTTCTTC. It translates to CASRYRSGSPYNEQFF.

This clonotype has a count of ten or more. This chain uses TRBV18 with TRBJ2-3; unclear D gene. There are 14 residues in the CDR3. Germline CDR1 is KGHSH and CDR2 is LQKENI. V was pared by 0 bases and J by 4 bases, with 8 bases between. As DNA, the CDR3 is TGTGCCAGCTCACCACCGTACGGTCCAGATACGCAGTATTTT. Its translation: CASSPPYGPDTQYF. Supplemented by reference TRBV18 and TRBJ2-3, the full variable domain reads NAGVMQNPRHLVRRRGQEARLRCSPMKGHSHVYWYRQLPEEGLKFMVYLQKENIIDESGMPKERFSAEFPKEGPSILRIQQVVRGDSAAYFCASSPPYGPDTQYFGPGTRLTVL.